The 12 T cell receptor beta chains in this list originate from one sample, sequenced in a study of blood T cell repertoires in COVID-19. Only in-frame clones appear in the TCRdb table, and some are missing; sequencing was by immunoSEQ multiplex PCR. The sample has under 200,000 clones, 65% to 90% seen once. Sequencing was done on a sample of PBMCs or T cells enriched from blood (not recorded which). These receptors all stem from a woman aged 60-75 years with acute COVID-19.

V and J are TRBV27 and TRBJ2-1, with TRBD2 as a possible D gene (6 bases). The CDR3 is 15 residues long. Trimming shortened V by 7 bases and J by 1 base, and 14 bases separated the two germline ends. Germline V gives CDR1 MNHEY, CDR2 SMNVEV (reference sequence). The CDR3 region is CASKILGTSYNEQFF. DNA of the CDR3: TGTGCCAGCAAGATCCTTGGGACTTCCTACAATGAGCAGTTCTTC.

In its sample, this clone was seen a few times. This chain connects TRBV6-5 to TRBJ1-6; D uncertain. Germline CDR1 reads MNHEY; CDR2 reads SVGAGI. This CDR3 comprises 15 residues. Trimming removed 0 bases at V and 5 bases at J, with 8 bases between. CDR3 DNA sequence: TGTGCCAGCAGTTACTCGGGCAGCAATAATTCACCCCTCCACTTT. This encodes CASSYSGSNNSPLHF.

V is TRBV9 and J is TRBJ1-6; D unclear. V lost 2 bases and J 0 bases, leaving 9 bases between the germline ends. The CDR3 extends over 16 amino acids. Germline lookup yields CDR1 SGDLS and CDR2 YYNGEE. CDR3 sequence reads: CASSVSESSYNSPLHF. In nucleotides, the CDR3 is TGTGCCAGCAGCGTGTCGGAGAGCTCCTATAATTCACCCCTCCACTTT.

The chain recombines TRBV5-1 with TRBJ1-1; TRBD1 aligns across 7 bases. V dropped 5 bases and J dropped 6; count of bases not matched to a gene: 10. The CDR3 extends over 14 amino acids. Germline values: CDR1 SGHRS, CDR2 YFSETQ. DNA for the CDR3: TGCGCCAGCAGTAGACAGGGTTCATCCGCTGAAGCTTTCTTT. Translated, it gives CASSRQGSSAEAFF. The whole variable domain, remainder taken from reference TRBV5-1 and TRBJ1-1, is KAGVTQTPRYLIKTRGQQVTLSCSPISGHRSVSWYQQTPGQGLQFLFEYFSETQRNKGNFPGRFSGRQFSNSRSEMNVSTLELGDSALYLCASSRQGSSAEAFFGQGTRLTVV.

The rearrangement uses TRBV30 and TRBJ1-1; D unclear. The CDR3 length is 14 residues. Germline V gene lookup returns CDR1 GTSNPN and CDR2 SVGIG (reference sequence). CDR3 coding DNA: TGTGCGTTGGGATCGGAGAGCCGGGACACTGAAGCTTTCTTT. This sequence encodes CALGSESRDTEAFF. The full variable domain, with the rest looked up from reference TRBV30 and TRBJ1-1, is SQTIHQWPATLVQPVGSPLSLECTVEGTSNPNLYWYRQAAGRGLQLLFYSVGIGQISSEVPQNLSASRPQDRQFILSSKKLLLSDSGFYLCALGSESRDTEAFFGQGTRLTVV.

This clone was counted once. The rearrangement uses TRBV9 and TRBJ1-1; D may be TRBD1 (5 bases). V was cut by 0 bases and J by 3 bases, with 9 bases left in between. This CDR3 is 14 amino acids long. Germline lookup yields CDR1 SGDLS and CDR2 YYNGEE. The CDR3 loop reads CASSVGGVDTEAFF. CDR3 sequence (DNA): TGTGCCAGCAGCGTAGGGGGGGTTGACACTGAAGCTTTCTTT.

CDR3 loop: CASSLASFFVFKGRSSSGNTIYF. The CDR3 DNA is TGCGCCAGCAGCTTGGCCTCGTTCTTTGTTTTTAAGGGGCGCTCGAGCTCTGGAAACACCATATATTTT. The genes are TRBV5-1 and TRBJ1-3; weak D call: TRBD1 (5 bases). Germline CDR1 SGHRS, CDR2 YFSETQ. The CDR3 length is 23 residues. The V gene lost 0 bases and the J gene lost 0 bases, with 31 bases spanning the gap.

CDR3 DNA: TGCGCCAGCAGCCGACGGGACTGGAGTCCTAACTATGGCTACACCTTC. It codes for CASSRRDWSPNYGYTF. This chain connects TRBV5-1 to TRBJ1-2, with a possible D match to TRBD1 (5 bases). V was shortened by 4 bases and J by 0 bases, with 16 bases between the two germline ends. This CDR3 comprises 16 residues. Germline CDR1 SGHRS, CDR2 YFSETQ.

The chain recombines TRBV11-3 with TRBJ1-1; TRBD1 matches 7 bases. This CDR3 comprises 16 residues. J lost 0 bases, V lost 5 bases, and 9 bases had no gene match. Per germline, CDR1 SGHNT and CDR2 YENEEA. DNA for the CDR3: TGTGCCAGCAGCCAACAGGGGCGACGAATGAACACTGAAGCTTTCTTT. Translation gives CASSQQGRRMNTEAFF.

This clone was seen a handful of times. The chain links TRBV2 to TRBJ1-4, with D maybe TRBD1 (5 bases). The CDR3 loop spans 15 amino acids. CDR1 SNHLY and CDR2 FYNNEI come from the germline V gene. The V gene lost 8 bases and the J gene lost 3 bases, with 16 bases spanning the gap. CDR3 region: CASAPGQGPNEKLFF. The DNA for the CDR3 is TGTGCCAGCGCCCCCGGTCAGGGCCCTAATGAAAAACTGTTTTTT. Variable domain in full (rest from reference TRBV2 and TRBJ1-4): EPEVTQTPSHQVTQMGQEVILRCVPISNHLYFYWYRQILGQKVEFLVSFYNNEISEKSEIFDDQFSVERPDGSNFTLKIRSTKLEDSAMYFCASAPGQGPNEKLFFGSGTQLSVL.

The gene calls are TRBV4-1 and TRBJ1-1; D call uncertain. The germline CDR1 and CDR2 sequences are MGHRA and YSYEKL. The CDR3 contains 14 residues. The V gene lost 0 bases and the J gene lost 5 bases, with 10 bases spanning the gap. CDR3 sequence: CASSQESTGTEAFF. CDR3 coding DNA: TGCGCCAGCAGCCAAGAATCAACGGGAACTGAAGCTTTCTTT.

This rearrangement joins TRBV11-2 to TRBJ2-1; 10 bases map to TRBD2. Germline CDR1 reads SGHAT; CDR2 reads FQNNGV. Unmatched junction bases numbered 16, after V lost 0 bases and J lost 8 bases. The CDR3 contains 19 residues. CDR3 residues: CASSLDWASGSMGVDEQFF. The CDR3 DNA sequence: TGTGCCAGCAGCTTAGATTGGGCTAGCGGGAGTATGGGGGTCGATGAGCAGTTCTTC.